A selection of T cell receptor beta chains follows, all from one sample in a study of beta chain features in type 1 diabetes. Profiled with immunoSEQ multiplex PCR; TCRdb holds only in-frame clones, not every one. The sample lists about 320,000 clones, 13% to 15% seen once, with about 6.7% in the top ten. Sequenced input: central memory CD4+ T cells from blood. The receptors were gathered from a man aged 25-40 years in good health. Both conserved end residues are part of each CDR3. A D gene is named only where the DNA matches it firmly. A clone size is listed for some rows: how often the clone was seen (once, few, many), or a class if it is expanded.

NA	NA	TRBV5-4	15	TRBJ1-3	TGTGCCAGCAGCTTGGATGGGACCCAAAGCGGCACCATATATTTT	CASSLDGTQSGTIYF
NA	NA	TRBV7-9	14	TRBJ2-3	TGTGCCAGCAGCTCCCTGCGGGGGCGGGATACGCAGTATTTT	CASSSLRGRDTQYF
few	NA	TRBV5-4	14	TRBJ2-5	TGTGCCAGCAGCCCGGGGGACGGGCTAGAGACCCAGTACTTC	CASSPGDGLETQYF
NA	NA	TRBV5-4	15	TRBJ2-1	TGTGCCAGCAGCTTTTATCACCTGTCGTACAATGAGCAGTTCTTC	CASSFYHLSYNEQFF
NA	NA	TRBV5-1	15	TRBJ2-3	TGCGCCAGTCAAGCTTCGGGGGCAAGCACAGATACGCAGTATTTT	CASQASGASTDTQYF
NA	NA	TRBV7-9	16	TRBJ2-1	TGTGCCAGCAGCTCCCGAGGGGGGGGCCCCCACAATGAGCAGTTCTTC	CASSSRGGGPHNEQFF
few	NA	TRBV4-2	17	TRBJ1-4	TGTGCCAGCAGCCAAGAAGGTGCGCAGGGTGAAAATGAAAAACTGTTTTTT	CASSQEGAQGENEKLFF
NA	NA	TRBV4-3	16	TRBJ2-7	TGCGCCAGCAGCCAAGATTTGGATACAGCTTCCTACGAGCAGTACTTC	CASSQDLDTASYEQYF
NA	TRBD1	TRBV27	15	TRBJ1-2	TGTGCCAGCAGTCCGTTACAGGGGGCTTACGAGGGCTACACCTTC	CASSPLQGAYEGYTF
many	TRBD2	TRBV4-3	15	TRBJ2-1	TGCGCCAGCAGCCTGGGACTAGCGGGAGTTTCTGAGCAGTTCTTC	CASSLGLAGVSEQFF
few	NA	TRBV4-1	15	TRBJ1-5	TGCGCCAGCAGCCAAGATCACAGTGGCGGCCAGCCCCAGCATTTT	CASSQDHSGGQPQHF
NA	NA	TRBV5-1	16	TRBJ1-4	TGCGCCAGCAGCTTGGAGCCAGCGGTCACTAATGAAAAACTGTTTTTT	CASSLEPAVTNEKLFF
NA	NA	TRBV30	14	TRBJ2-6	TGTGCCTGGAGTAGCGGCTCTGGGGCCAACGTCCTGACTTTC	CAWSSGSGANVLTF
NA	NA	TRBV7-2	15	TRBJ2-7	TGTGCCAGCAGCTTATCACAGGGATATTATTACGAGCAGTACTTC	CASSLSQGYYYEQYF
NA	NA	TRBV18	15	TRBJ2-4	TGTGCCAGCTCACCACCGTCGGGGACCAAAAACATTCAGTACTTC	CASSPPSGTKNIQYF
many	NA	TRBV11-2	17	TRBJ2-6	TGTGCCAGCGGTAGGGGGGCAGGGAGATCTGGGGCCAACGTCCTGACTTTC	CASGRGAGRSGANVLTF
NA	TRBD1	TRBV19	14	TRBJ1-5	TGTGCCAGTAGTGGACAGGGGCAGAATCAGCCCCAGCATTTT	CASSGQGQNQPQHF
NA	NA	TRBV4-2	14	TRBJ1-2	TGTGCCAGCAGCCAAGACTTAGGGCCCTATGGCTACACCTTC	CASSQDLGPYGYTF
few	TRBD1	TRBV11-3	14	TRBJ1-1	TGTGCCAGCAGCTGGACAGGGAGGGGCACTGAAGCTTTCTTT	CASSWTGRGTEAFF
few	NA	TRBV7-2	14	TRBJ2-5	TGTGCCAGCAGCCCGGGACCTGCCCAAGAGACCCAGTACTTC	CASSPGPAQETQYF
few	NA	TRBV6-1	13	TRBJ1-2	TGTGCCAGCAGACGGGGTCCTAACTATGGCTACACCTTC	CASRRGPNYGYTF
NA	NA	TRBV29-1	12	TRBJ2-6	TGCAGCGTTAGCGGTGGGGCCAACGTCCTGACTTTC	CSVSGGANVLTF
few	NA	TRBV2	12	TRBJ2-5	TGTGCCAGCAGTGTCGGCGGGGAGACCCAGTACTTC	CASSVGGETQYF
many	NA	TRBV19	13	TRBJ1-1	TGTGCCAGTAGTGGCTCCCTGGGAACTGAAGCTTTCTTT	CASSGSLGTEAFF
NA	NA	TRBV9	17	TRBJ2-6	TGTGCCAGCAGCCGTCAAGCGGCGCCCTCTGGGGCCAACGTCCTGACTTTC	CASSRQAAPSGANVLTF
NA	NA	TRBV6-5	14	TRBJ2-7	TGTGCCAGCAGCAGATCCCCAGGGGAGATCGAGCAGTACTTC	CASSRSPGEIEQYF
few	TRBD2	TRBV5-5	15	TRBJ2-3	TGTGCCAGCAGCTTGCGAAGCGGGAGTCCAGATACGCAGTATTTT	CASSLRSGSPDTQYF
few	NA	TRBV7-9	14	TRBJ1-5	TGTGCCAGCAGCTTCTCAGGGAGCAATCAGCCCCAGCATTTT	CASSFSGSNQPQHF
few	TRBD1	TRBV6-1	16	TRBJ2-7	TGTGCCAGCAGTGATCTTGACAGGGGAAGCTCCTACGAGCAGTACTTC	CASSDLDRGSSYEQYF
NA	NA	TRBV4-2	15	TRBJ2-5	TGTGCCAGCTCTAAAGACAGACCTGCTCAGGGGACCCAGTACTTC	CASSKDRPAQGTQYF
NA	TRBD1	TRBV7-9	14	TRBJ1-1	TGTGCCAGCAGCTCCACAGGGGGCATGACTGAAGCTTTCTTT	CASSSTGGMTEAFF
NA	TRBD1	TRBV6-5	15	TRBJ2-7	TGTGCCAGCAGTTACTCCCGACAGGGGGGCTACGAGCAGTACTTC	CASSYSRQGGYEQYF
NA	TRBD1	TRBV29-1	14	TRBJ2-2	TGCAGCGTTGGGCAGGGGGTAAGGGCCGGGGAGCTGTTTTTT	CSVGQGVRAGELFF